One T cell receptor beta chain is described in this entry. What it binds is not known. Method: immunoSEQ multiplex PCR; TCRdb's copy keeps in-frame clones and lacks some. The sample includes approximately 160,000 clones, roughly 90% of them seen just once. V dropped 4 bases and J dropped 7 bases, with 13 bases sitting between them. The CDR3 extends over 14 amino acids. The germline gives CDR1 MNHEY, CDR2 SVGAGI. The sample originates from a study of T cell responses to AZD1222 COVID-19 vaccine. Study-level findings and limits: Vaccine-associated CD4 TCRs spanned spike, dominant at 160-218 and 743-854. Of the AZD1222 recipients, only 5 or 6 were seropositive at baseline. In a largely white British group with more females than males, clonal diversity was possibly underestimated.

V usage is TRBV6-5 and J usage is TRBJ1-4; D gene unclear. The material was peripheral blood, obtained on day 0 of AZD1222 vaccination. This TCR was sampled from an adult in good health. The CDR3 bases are TGTGCCAGCAGTTTGACACGTCTTGGTGAAAAACTGTTTTTT. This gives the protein CASSLTRLGEKLFF.